This T cell receptor (beta chain) was obtained from a study of blood T cell repertoires in COVID-19. In the study overall: Specimens from acute and convalescent COVID-19 originated in the United States, Italy and Spain. PBMCs, B-cell-depleted T cells, or T cells were the source of the cDNA or gDNA that made up the material.

Original analysis: Estimation of nucleated cell counts relied on the amplification of reference gene primers. Produced via immunoSEQ multiplex PCR; TCRdb's table is partial and in-frame only. V and J calls plus clone size are reproduced from that table; the DNA served to infer D and trimming. The table shows roughly 140,000 clones, with around 82% occurring only once. The V end was cut by 3 bases, the J end by 1 base, with 12 bases between. The germline gives CDR1 SGHTA, CDR2 FQGNSA. The CDR3 contains 15 residues. V gene TRBV7-2 combines with J gene TRBJ1-1, with unresolved D. The sequenced sample was peripheral blood. This TCR was recovered from a woman in her forties or fifties with acute or convalescent COVID-19. In DNA form, the CDR3 reads TGTGCCAGCAGCTTCCTGGCAGCGGAGAACACTGAAGCTTTCTTT. Protein product: CASSFLAAENTEAFF.